The TCR beta chain described here comes from a study of T cells in Graves' hyperthyroidism and ophthalmopathy. CDR3 length equals 11 residues. Trimming shortened V by 1 base and J by 7 bases, and 7 bases separated the two germline ends. CDR1 and CDR2 from the germline V gene are DFQATT and SNEGSKA (reference sequence). General study results and limits: Blood held most thyroid clonotypes expanded above 0.001 frequency.

The source material, RNA transcripts, was used to amplify TCR beta CDR3 regions. Initially, a first-round RT-PCR of the TCR CDR3 employed the HTBI primer set. TCRdb re-called the multiplex PCR reads with MiXCR, one entry per CDR3 protein. The sample carries hundreds of thousands of distinct CDR3 sequences, 35% to 45% recorded once. A word on this clonotype: Its antigen remains unidentified. It may be a read error: a sequence one base away is much more abundant.

The receptor comes from a man aged 18 to 29 with Graves' hyperthyroidism. The chain uses TRBV20-1 and TRBJ2-5, with D perhaps matching TRBD2 (6 bases). The sequenced sample was blood. For the CDR3, the DNA is TGCAGTGCTAGAGTGGGGGGGACCCAGTACTTC. This gives the protein CSARVGGTQYF.